These 18 T cell receptor beta chains originate from one sample sequenced in a study of radiation and T cells in renal cell carcinoma. Only in-frame clones appear in the TCRdb table, and some are missing; sequencing was by immunoSEQ multiplex PCR. The sample consists of approximately 61,000 clones, roughly 79% of them appearing once. The time point here: blood 2 weeks post-SBRT. The treatment is: 15 Gy SBRT to primary tumor, nephrectomy 4 weeks later. The sample consisted of blood, taken from a patient whose treatment included radiotherapy and nephrectomy. These receptor sequences come from a man aged 55-75 years with renal cell carcinoma.

This clone was counted a few times. This chain links TRBV5-6 with TRBJ2-1; 7 nucleotides agree with TRBD1. This CDR3 contains 14 residues. Germline trimming cut 3 bases from V and 3 bases from J; bases unmatched to any gene: 3. Germline-derived CDR1 and CDR2 are SGHDT and YYEEEE. CDR3 in amino acids: CASSWGTDYNEQFF. The CDR3 coding sequence is TGTGCCAGCAGCTGGGGGACAGACTACAATGAGCAGTTCTTC.

In this sample, this clone turned up once. J is TRBJ2-7 and V is TRBV6-5, with a tentative D call TRBD1 (6 bases). Trimming cost V 0 bases and J 6 bases, with 9 bases left between them. Germline CDR1 MNHEY, CDR2 SVGAGI. This CDR3 has 13 amino acids. DNA for the CDR3: TGTGCCAGCAGTTACTCGGGGGCTGGCGAGCAGTACGTC. Protein product: CASSYSGAGEQYV.

V and J are TRBV19 and TRBJ2-2; D remains ambiguous. V was cut by 5 bases and J by 0 bases, with 4 bases left in between. This CDR3 has 13 residues. Germline lookup yields CDR1 LNHDA and CDR2 SQIVND (reference sequence). This CDR3 reads CASSEPNTGELFF. CDR3 nucleotide sequence: TGTGCCAGTAGTGAGCCGAACACCGGGGAGCTGTTTTTT.

This clone turned up a few times. This chain joins TRBV2 and TRBJ1-1, with TRBD1 as a possible D gene (6 bases). The CDR3 is 13 amino acids. The germline V gene encodes CDR1 SNHLY and CDR2 FYNNEI. V lost 5 bases and J 5 bases, leaving 12 bases between the germline ends. The CDR3, as DNA: TGTGCCAGCAGTCCACAGGGATGGACTGAAGCTTTCTTT. Translation: CASSPQGWTEAFF.

The J gene is TRBJ2-7, the V gene TRBV6-5; 7 nucleotides agree with TRBD1. This CDR3 comprises 15 residues. Per germline, CDR1 MNHEY and CDR2 SVGAGI. J lost 3 bases, V lost 5 bases, and 10 bases had no gene match. Here the CDR3 DNA reads TGTGCCAGCAGTCCACCACAAGGGGGCCGCTACGAGCAGTACTTC. It specifies CASSPPQGGRYEQYF.

This sequence joins TRBV4-3 and TRBJ2-5, with TRBD2 matching 8 bases. The J segment lost 7 bases and the V segment lost 3 bases, leaving 13 bases of the junction unmatched. CDR1 is LGHNA, CDR2 YSLEER, per germline. The CDR3 length is 16 residues. This CDR3 is CASSQIAGRPQGTQYF. For the CDR3, the DNA is TGCGCCAGCAGCCAGATAGCGGGGAGGCCGCAGGGGACCCAGTACTTC.

This clone was counted a single time. The chain links TRBV5-1 to TRBJ2-3, with TRBD2 identical over 9 bases. Trimming took 4 bases from V and 0 from J; bases not matched to a gene: 12. CDR3 length: 18 residues. Germline loops: CDR1 SGHRS, CDR2 YFSETQ. Here the CDR3 reads CASSALFGAGGSTDTQYF. As DNA, the CDR3 is TGCGCCAGCAGCGCCCTCTTCGGAGCGGGAGGTAGCACAGATACGCAGTATTTT.

The chain joins TRBV6-5 to TRBJ1-3; D remains unclear. This CDR3 comprises 13 residues. Germline loops: CDR1 MNHEY, CDR2 SVGAGI. Trimming pared 6 bases from V and 0 bases from J, leaving 6 bases between. The CDR3 DNA follows: TGTGCCAGCAGCCTTTTCTCTGGAAACACCATATATTTT. As protein: CASSLFSGNTIYF.

V usage is TRBV30 and J usage is TRBJ1-2; no clear D. CDR1 is GTSNPN and CDR2 is SVGIG in the germline V gene (reference sequence). The ends were cut back, 5 bases at V and 4 bases at J, with 17 bases in the middle. The CDR3 consists of 14 residues. The CDR3 DNA sequence: TGTGCCTGGTCAACCCCTGGAGGGTTCTATGGCTACACCTTC. It codes for CAWSTPGGFYGYTF.

The rearrangement joins TRBV5-1 to TRBJ1-6, with D perhaps TRBD1 (6 bases). Per germline, CDR1 SGHRS and CDR2 YFSETQ. The CDR3 consists of 15 residues. Trimming shortened V by 5 bases and J by 8 bases, and 17 bases separated the two germline ends. The CDR3: CASRSDWGRDSPLHF. CDR3 DNA: TGCGCCAGCAGGTCCGACTGGGGGCGGGATTCACCCCTCCACTTT.

CDR3 sequence reads: CASSLPSEGNTIYF. Written as DNA, the CDR3 is TGTGCCAGCAGCTTACCATCGGAAGGAAACACCATATATTTT. The V gene is TRBV7-2, the J gene TRBJ1-3, with D hard to call. The CDR3 loop spans 14 amino acids. V was shortened by 2 bases and J by 4 bases, with 9 bases between the two germline ends. Germline CDR1 and CDR2: SGHTA and FQGNSA.

The CDR3 spells CASGKGEDTGELFF. The CDR3 DNA sequence: TGTGCCAGCGGGAAGGGTGAGGACACCGGGGAGCTGTTTTTT. The V call is TRBV27, the J call TRBJ2-2; D is unresolved. The V gene lost 8 bases and the J gene lost 3 bases, with 13 bases spanning the gap. CDR1 MNHEY and CDR2 SMNVEV come from the germline V gene (reference sequence). The CDR3 totals 14 residues.

The count of this clone is one. V gene TRBV4-3 combines with J gene TRBJ2-4, with 9 bases lining up with TRBD2. There are 16 residues in the CDR3. Germline CDR1 LGHNA, CDR2 YSLEER. Trimming at V came to 4 bases and at J to 0 bases, leaving 4 bases not matched to a gene. CDR3 nucleotides: TGCGCCAGCAGCCCGACTAGCGGCCTAGCCAAAAACATTCAGTACTTC. Amino acids: CASSPTSGLAKNIQYF.

The chain has TRBV2 and TRBJ1-2; no firm D call. V was shortened by 4 bases and J by 7 bases, with 13 bases between the two germline ends. This CDR3 has 13 amino acids. Germline CDR1 is SNHLY and CDR2 is FYNNEI. The CDR3 spells CASSVSGGGGYTF. The CDR3 nucleotides are TGTGCCAGCAGTGTGAGCGGCGGTGGTGGCTACACCTTC.

The chain employs TRBV10-1 and TRBJ2-5, with 8 bases identical to TRBD2. J lost 4 bases, V lost 3 bases, and 7 bases had no gene match. Germline CDR1 reads WNHNN; CDR2 reads SYGVQD (reference sequence). The CDR3 spans 15 residues. CDR3 sequence (DNA): TGCGCCAGCAGTGATGGCGGGAGCGGGGGAGAGACCCAGTACTTC. Encoded protein: CASSDGGSGGETQYF.

This clone was observed once. In DNA, the CDR3 is TGTGCCAGCAGCTTAATTAGGGGGGGTCCGCAGACCCAGTACTTC. Translating gives CASSLIRGGPQTQYF. The chain employs TRBV7-9 and TRBJ2-5, with a weak D call TRBD2 (7 bases). Trimming took 2 bases from V and 6 from J, leaving 16 bases between them. The germline CDR1 and CDR2 sequences are SEHNR and FQNEAQ (reference sequence). CDR3 length equals 15 residues.

The chain joins TRBV5-6 to TRBJ1-1, with D unresolved. The CDR3 extends over 16 amino acids. From germline, CDR1 is SGHDT and CDR2 YYEEEE. V lost 4 bases and J 0 bases, leaving 16 bases between the germline ends. CDR3 DNA: TGTGCCAGCAGCCAATCCTTGGGGAACGTGAACACTGAAGCTTTCTTT. Its protein is CASSQSLGNVNTEAFF.

The chain has TRBV7-8 and TRBJ2-1; TRBD1 aligns across 9 bases. This CDR3 comprises 17 residues. V gave up 2 bases and J gave up 3 bases; unmatched junction bases: 8. CDR1 and CDR2 (germline): SGHVS, FQNEAQ. The CDR3 is CASSLKGTGRLYNEQFF. The CDR3 DNA reads as TGTGCCAGCAGCTTAAAGGGGACAGGGAGACTCTACAATGAGCAGTTCTTC.